This T cell receptor (beta chain) was retrieved from a study of T cell responses to AZD1222 COVID-19 vaccine. Study results and caveats: Reports indicate that nearly half of spike-specific TCRs are directed at unmutated variant regions. Only six AZD1222 recipients tested seropositive at baseline.

Clones were read by immunoSEQ multiplex PCR, and TCRdb kept only the in-frame ones, dropping some. The table gives over 140,000 clones; the top ten clones make up about 2.2% of it. About this clone itself: Its antigen is as yet unknown.

The germline CDR1 and CDR2 sequences are SGDLS and YYNGEE. This CDR3 region has 16 residues. J lost 1 base, V lost 0 bases, and 4 bases had no gene match. V usage is TRBV9 and J usage is TRBJ2-3, with 8 bases lining up with TRBD2. This TCR was sampled from an adult in good health. The sequencing sample was made of peripheral blood. CDR3 in DNA: TGTGCCAGCAGCGTAGTTCCGACTAGCGGCACAGATACGCAGTATTTT. Its translation is CASSVVPTSGTDTQYF.